These 22 T cell receptor beta chains were all obtained from the same sample, sequenced in a study of T cell responses to AZD1222 COVID-19 vaccine. Using immunoSEQ multiplex PCR, the repertoire was profiled, and TCRdb retains in-frame clones only, with some absent. The table lists some 190,000 clones, about 86% of them singletons. The material was peripheral blood, obtained on day 0 of AZD1222 vaccination. These receptor sequences come from an adult in good health.

V usage is TRBV3-1 (or the pseudogene TRBV3-2) and J usage is TRBJ1-1; perhaps TRBD1 as D (5 bases). CDR1 LGHDT and CDR2 YNNKEL come from the germline V gene (reference sequence). This CDR3 comprises 13 residues. The V end lost 2 bases, the J end lost 4 bases, and 8 bases lay between the germline ends. CDR3 in amino acids: CASSQHGATEAFF. CDR3 sequence (DNA): TGTGCCAGCAGCCAACACGGGGCCACTGAAGCTTTCTTT.

The V and J genes are TRBV14 and TRBJ1-1; the D gene is possibly TRBD1 (5 bases). Germline CDR1 and CDR2: SGHDN and FVKESK. The CDR3 sequence is 13 residues long. V lost 6 bases to trimming and J lost 6 bases, with 14 bases between them. The CDR3 nucleotides are TGTGCCAGCAGTCGCAGGGATTTTCCTGAAGCTTTCTTT. Amino acid sequence: CASSRRDFPEAFF.

This rearrangement joins TRBV6-5 to TRBJ2-3; tentatively, D is TRBD2 (5 bases). Germline V gives CDR1 MNHEY, CDR2 SVGAGI. V gave up 7 bases and J gave up 4 bases, with 15 bases separating them. CDR3 size: 14 residues. The CDR3 DNA sequence: TGTGCCAGCAAACTGACTGCGCGGGCAGATACGCAGTATTTT. This gives the protein CASKLTARADTQYF.

In its sample, this clone was seen a few times. This rearrangement joins TRBV3-1 (or the pseudogene TRBV3-2) to TRBJ1-1; D uncertain. The CDR3 runs to 13 residues. V was pared by 0 bases and J by 7 bases, with 9 bases between. Germline-derived CDR1 and CDR2 are LGHDT and YNNKEL (reference sequence). The CDR3 reads CASSQERRSEAFF. The CDR3 DNA follows: TGTGCCAGCAGCCAAGAGCGGCGGAGTGAAGCTTTCTTT.

The rearrangement uses TRBV6-5 and TRBJ2-1; 8 positions agree with TRBD2. Germline V gene sequence: CDR1 MNHEY, CDR2 SVGAGI. This CDR3 has 12 residues. The V gene end was trimmed by 7 bases and the J gene end by 10 bases; junction bases not matched to a gene: 6. The CDR3 DNA sequence: TGTGCCAGCAAACGGGGGGGATTCGAGCAGTTCTTC. This translates into CASKRGGFEQFF.

V is TRBV5-6 and J is TRBJ1-2, with D unresolved. This CDR3 has 14 residues. Germline CDR1 reads SGHDT; CDR2 reads YYEEEE. Deletions cut 1 base from V and 7 bases from J, with 14 bases between. CDR3 sequence reads: CASSLTDHTFGYTF. The CDR3 bases are TGTGCCAGCAGCTTGACAGACCACACTTTTGGCTACACCTTC.

A single count supports this clone. This chain connects TRBV5-1 to TRBJ1-2; a weak D match, TRBD1 (5 bases). The V end lost 4 bases, the J end lost 5 bases, and 15 bases lay between the germline ends. The germline V gene has CDR1 SGHRS and CDR2 YFSETQ. The CDR3 length is 14 residues. This CDR3 is CASSPAAGRYGYTF. CDR3 sequence (DNA): TGCGCCAGCAGCCCCGCCGCAGGGCGATATGGCTACACCTTC. Filled out from reference TRBV5-1 and TRBJ1-2, the complete variable domain reads KAGVTQTPRYLIKTRGQQVTLSCSPISGHRSVSWYQQTPGQGLQFLFEYFSETQRNKGNFPGRFSGRQFSNSRSEMNVSTLELGDSALYLCASSPAAGRYGYTFGSGTRLTVV.

The chain joins TRBV6-1 to TRBJ2-7; 9 bases agree with TRBD2. Germline assignment: CDR1 MNHNS and CDR2 SASEGT. V lost 4 bases and J lost 4; bases outside the gene matches: 11. The CDR3 covers 16 residues. The CDR3 region has the DNA TGTGCCAGCAGTGCCTTGAGCGGGGGGCTCACGTACGAGCAGTACTTC. Amino acid sequence: CASSALSGGLTYEQYF.

The chain links TRBV27 to TRBJ1-2; TRBD1 is a possible D gene (6 bases). Germline V gives CDR1 MNHEY, CDR2 SMNVEV (reference sequence). The CDR3 consists of 14 residues. V gave up 4 bases and J gave up 6 bases, with 15 bases separating them. The CDR3 DNA reads as TGTGCCAGCAGTTGGAACAGGGCTGGGGATGGCTACACCTTC. This codes for CASSWNRAGDGYTF.

The chain employs TRBV30 and TRBJ2-3; 8 positions agree with TRBD2. The CDR3 has 14 amino acids. Germline CDR1 and CDR2: GTSNPN and SVGIG (reference sequence). J was trimmed by 7 bases and V by 2 bases; bases with no gene match: 8. The CDR3 sequence: CAWSKSGGGYTQYF. The CDR3 nucleotides read TGTGCCTGGAGTAAAAGCGGGGGCGGATATACGCAGTATTTT.

In DNA form, the CDR3 reads TGTGCCAGCGAGGAGGGTAGGTCCTCCTACAATGAGCAGTTCTTC. Translation: CASEEGRSSYNEQFF. The chain combines TRBV7-9 with TRBJ2-1; maybe TRBD2 (6 bases). V dropped 8 bases and J dropped 0 bases, with 14 bases sitting between them. Germline CDR1 is SEHNR and CDR2 is FQNEAQ (reference sequence). The CDR3 spans 15 residues.

V and J are TRBV7-9 and TRBJ1-2; TRBD1 aligns across 7 bases. The CDR3 contains 13 residues. Germline lookup yields CDR1 SEHNR and CDR2 FQNEAQ (reference sequence). Unmatched junction bases numbered 8, after V lost 5 bases and J lost 8 bases. The CDR3 nucleotides are TGTGCCAGCAGCCTCGGGACAGCAGAAGGCTACACCTTC. Protein product: CASSLGTAEGYTF.

The chain employs TRBV6-5 and TRBJ2-2, with 9 positions matching TRBD1. The trim removed 11 bases at V and 4 bases at J, leaving 8 bases unmatched. This CDR3 is 14 amino acids long. Germline CDR1 and CDR2: MNHEY and SVGAGI. In DNA form, the CDR3 reads TGTGCCTCTAACAGGGGGCAGGTCACCGGGGAGCTGTTTTTT. It specifies CASNRGQVTGELFF.

This rearrangement joins TRBV2 to TRBJ2-7, with 11 bases fitting TRBD2. Germline trimming cut 3 bases from V and 3 bases from J; bases unmatched to any gene: 4. CDR3 length: 15 amino acids. From germline, CDR1 is SNHLY and CDR2 FYNNEI. Here the CDR3 reads CASSDAGLAVYEQYF. DNA of the CDR3: TGTGCCAGCAGTGACGCGGGACTAGCGGTCTACGAGCAGTACTTC.

The chain combines TRBV2 with TRBJ2-1, with TRBD2 identical over 12 bases. The germline CDR1 and CDR2 sequences are SNHLY and FYNNEI. After removal of 4 bases from V and 2 bases from J, the junction contained 0 bases not matched to a gene. The CDR3 is made up of 15 amino acids. The CDR3 DNA reads TGTGCCAGCAGTGGGACTAGCGGGGCCTACAATGAGCAGTTCTTC. Amino acids: CASSGTSGAYNEQFF. Based on the CDR3 plus reference TRBV2 and TRBJ2-1, the full variable domain is EPEVTQTPSHQVTQMGQEVILRCVPISNHLYFYWYRQILGQKVEFLVSFYNNEISEKSEIFDDQFSVERPDGSNFTLKIRSTKLEDSAMYFCASSGTSGAYNEQFFGPGTRLTVL.

V gene TRBV28 combines with J gene TRBJ1-5; D not resolved. The germline V gene encodes CDR1 MDHEN and CDR2 SYDVKM. V shed 3 bases and J shed 4 bases, with 13 bases lying between them. The CDR3 has 15 residues. This chain's CDR3 is CASSFGSVVNQPQHF. The CDR3 nucleotides read TGTGCCAGCAGTTTTGGCAGCGTAGTAAATCAGCCCCAGCATTTT.

The V gene is TRBV5-4, the J gene TRBJ2-1, with 14 nucleotides matching TRBD2. V dropped 8 bases and J dropped 9; count of bases not matched to a gene: 4. CDR1 SGHNT and CDR2 YYREEE come from the germline V gene (reference sequence). The CDR3 is made up of 13 amino acids. CDR3 in amino acids: CASRLAGGREQFF. The CDR3 nucleotides are TGTGCCAGTAGACTAGCGGGGGGGCGTGAGCAGTTCTTC.

The J gene is TRBJ1-5, the V gene TRBV19, with 8 positions matching TRBD1. Germline CDR1 and CDR2: LNHDA and SQIVND (reference sequence). J was trimmed by 7 bases and V by 6 bases; bases with no gene match: 14. The CDR3 has 16 amino acids. CDR3 DNA sequence: TGTGCCAGTAGCGAAGGAGCTACTCAGGGGGCACAGCCCCAGCATTTT. Translating it yields CASSEGATQGAQPQHF.

V is TRBV4-3 and J is TRBJ1-6; no reliable D call. V was shortened by 1 base and J by 2 bases, with 6 bases between the two germline ends. This CDR3 spans 15 amino acids. CDR1 LGHNA and CDR2 YSLEER come from the germline V gene. The DNA for the CDR3 is TGCGCCAGCAGCCAAGCTGGAGCCTATAATTCACCCCTCCACTTT. Its translation is CASSQAGAYNSPLHF.

This clone was observed once. This chain links TRBV7-8 with TRBJ1-4; TRBD1 might be the D (6 bases). The CDR3 extends over 15 amino acids. Germline CDR1 is SGHVS and CDR2 is FQNEAQ. The V end was cut by 3 bases, the J end by 5 bases, with 13 bases between. The CDR3 DNA sequence: TGTGCCAGCAGCTTCCCGGGACAAGAAAATGAAAAACTGTTTTTT. Residues: CASSFPGQENEKLFF.

The chain combines TRBV18 with TRBJ1-6, with D maybe TRBD1 (5 bases). CDR1 and CDR2 from the germline V gene are KGHSH and LQKENI. The germline V and J ends were trimmed by 4 bases and 6 bases, with 19 bases remaining between them. CDR3 length: 17 residues. The CDR3 nucleotides read TGTGCCAGCTCACTTCGGGGGGTGGAGTATCGTAATTCACCCCTCCACTTT. Translation gives CASSLRGVEYRNSPLHF.

The V call is TRBV10-3, the J call TRBJ1-1; 9 bases are shared with TRBD1. The germline gives CDR1 ENHRY, CDR2 SYGVKD. The CDR3 is 14 residues long. V was clipped by 6 bases and J by 2 bases; unmatched bases: 4. The chain's CDR3 is CAISLTGGNTEAFF. CDR3 nucleotide sequence: TGTGCCATCAGCTTGACAGGGGGTAACACTGAAGCTTTCTTT.